The 29 T cell receptor beta chains below were found in one sample sequenced in a study of OX40 agonist ivuxolimab in advanced cancers. This table comes from immunoSEQ multiplex PCR, and its TCRdb copy is limited to in-frame clones, with some not included. Of around 72,000 clones in the sample, roughly 90% were seen once. Here the sequenced sample was CD4+ or CD8+ T cells sorted from blood, taken in a trial of the OX40 agonist ivuxolimab. All receptors derive from an adult with an advanced solid tumor such as melanoma, head and neck, liver or kidney cancer.

This chain links TRBV29-1 with TRBJ2-3, with D perhaps assigned TRBD1 or TRBD2 (5 bases each). Germline loops: CDR1 SQVTM, CDR2 ANQGSEA. V lost 6 bases to trimming and J lost 5 bases, with 18 bases between them. The length of the CDR3 is 14 residues. CDR3 loop: CSVRDGGFQDTQYF. The CDR3 bases are TGCAGCGTCCGGGACGGTGGCTTTCAAGATACGCAGTATTTT.

The CDR3 loop reads CATRLHVGYNEQFF. The CDR3, as DNA: TGTGCCACCCGGCTCCATGTGGGGTACAATGAGCAGTTCTTC. V usage is TRBV19 and J usage is TRBJ2-1; no firm D call. CDR3 length: 14 amino acids. Germline V gives CDR1 LNHDA, CDR2 SQIVND (reference sequence). V lost 10 bases and J 4 bases, leaving 17 bases between the germline ends.

The chain is built from TRBV25-1 and TRBJ1-5; possibly TRBD1 for D (5 bases). Trimming took 4 bases from V and 7 from J, leaving 14 bases between them. The CDR3 is 14 amino acids. Germline CDR1 reads MGHDK; CDR2 reads SYGVNS. CDR3 residues: CASSGSRVGQPQHF. For the CDR3, the DNA is TGTGCCAGCAGTGGCAGCAGGGTCGGGCAGCCCCAGCATTTT. Full variable domain (remainder filled in from reference TRBV25-1 and TRBJ1-5): EADIYQTPRYLVIGTGKKITLECSQTMGHDKMYWYQQDPGMELHLIHYSYGVNSTEKGDLSSESTVSRIRTEHFPLTLESARPSHTSQYLCASSGSRVGQPQHFGDGTRLSIL.

This clone has just a few counts. This chain connects TRBV2 to TRBJ1-2; TRBD1 aligns across 9 bases. There are 13 residues in the CDR3. Germline V gene sequence: CDR1 SNHLY, CDR2 FYNNEI. V lost 4 bases and J lost 6; bases outside the gene matches: 3. In DNA form, the CDR3 reads TGTGCCAGCAGTGTGGACAGGGGAGATGGCTACACCTTC. It encodes CASSVDRGDGYTF.

This chain connects TRBV7-6 to TRBJ2-5; 9 bases agree with TRBD1. The end of the DNA fits TRBJ2-7 better, so the J call may be wrong. In germline, CDR1 is SGHVS, CDR2 FNYEAQ. The CDR3 is 17 residues long. CDR3 coding DNA: TGTGCCAGCAGCGCCCTCTTACAGGGGGCGACCTCCTACGAGCAGTACTTC. Amino acid sequence: CASSALLQGATSYEQYF.

The sample holds one count of this clone. V gene TRBV7-9 combines with J gene TRBJ1-1; TRBD1 matches at 7 bases. The CDR3 contains 15 residues. Germline CDR1 reads SEHNR; CDR2 reads FQNEAQ (reference sequence). V lost 5 bases, J lost 1 base, and 7 bases stayed unmatched. The CDR3 loop is CASSPAWDRNTEAFF. CDR3 nucleotide sequence: TGTGCCAGCAGCCCCGCATGGGACAGGAACACTGAAGCTTTCTTT.

This chain links TRBV9 with TRBJ1-2; 8 nucleotides align to TRBD1. CDR1 is SGDLS and CDR2 is YYNGEE in the germline V gene. The CDR3 extends over 15 amino acids. Unmatched junction bases numbered 5, after V lost 0 bases and J lost 4 bases. This CDR3 reads CASSVAGQVTYGYTF. The CDR3 coding sequence is TGTGCCAGCAGCGTAGCGGGACAGGTGACCTATGGCTACACCTTC.

The chain uses TRBV6-6 and TRBJ1-3, with D unresolved. The CDR3 contains 15 residues. CDR1 MNHNY and CDR2 SVGAGI come from the germline V gene (reference sequence). With 2 bases removed from V and 0 bases from J, the gap between germline ends came to 8 bases. The CDR3: CASSYQQLSGNTIYF. CDR3 bases: TGTGCCAGCAGTTACCAACAGCTCTCTGGAAACACCATATATTTT.

This chain links TRBV7-9 with TRBJ2-2; 8 positions agree with TRBD2. The CDR3 has 16 amino acids. Germline-derived CDR1 and CDR2 are SEHNR and FQNEAQ (reference sequence). With V trimmed by 4 bases and J by 6 bases, 10 bases remained unmatched. CDR3 sequence (DNA): TGTGCCAGCAGCTGGGGACAAGTGCGGGAGGCCGGGGAGCTGTTTTTT. Protein sequence: CASSWGQVREAGELFF. Looking up the rest from reference TRBV7-9 and TRBJ2-2 gives the full variable domain: DTGVSQNPRHKITKRGQNVTFRCDPISEHNRLYWYRQTLGQGPEFLTYFQNEAQLEKSRLLSDRFSAERPKGSFSTLEIQRTEQGDSAMYLCASSWGQVREAGELFFGEGSRLTVL.

As to this clone: Other nucleotide sequences in the sample specify the same CDR3. The genes are TRBV5-4 and TRBJ1-6; D remains unclear. Trimming took off 4 bases at V and 8 bases at J, with 10 bases between the two ends. This CDR3 region has 13 residues. From germline, CDR1 is SGHNT and CDR2 YYREEE (reference sequence). Here the CDR3 DNA reads TGTGCCAGCAGCCTGGAAAGGGATTCACCCCTCCACTTT. Translated: CASSLERDSPLHF.

The chain has TRBV7-6 and TRBJ2-5; D might be TRBD1 (6 bases). V was clipped by 3 bases and J by 7 bases, with 30 bases between them. The CDR3 consists of 19 residues. The germline CDR1 and CDR2 sequences are SGHVS and FNYEAQ. CDR3 DNA sequence: TGTGCCAGCAGCTTGAGTAGCATCGGCCGGGCCCTGGCCAGGGGGACCCAGTACTTC. This codes for CASSLSSIGRALARGTQYF.

The chain links TRBV11-3 to TRBJ2-1; 9 bases align to TRBD1. The trim removed 0 bases at V and 7 bases at J, leaving 10 bases unmatched. This CDR3 has 17 residues. Germline CDR1 and CDR2: SGHNT and YENEEA. CDR3 sequence: CASSLEAWGQGGNEQFF. In DNA form, the CDR3 reads TGTGCCAGCAGCTTAGAGGCATGGGGACAGGGAGGAAATGAGCAGTTCTTC.

V is TRBV5-4 and J is TRBJ1-1; D not certain. Germline CDR1 is SGHNT and CDR2 is YYREEE (reference sequence). Trimming left V 4 bases short and J 7 bases short, with 8 bases between. This CDR3 comprises 11 residues. DNA of the CDR3: TGTGCCAGCAGCGTAAAGGGTGAAGCTTTCTTT. Translated, it gives CASSVKGEAFF.

The chain links TRBV5-1 to TRBJ2-4; perhaps TRBD2 as D (7 bases). Deletions cut 2 bases from V and 8 bases from J, with 17 bases between. The CDR3 extends over 15 amino acids. The germline gives CDR1 SGHRS, CDR2 YFSETQ. The CDR3: CASSFHGGPGDIQYF. As DNA, the CDR3 is TGCGCCAGCAGCTTCCACGGGGGGCCCGGGGACATTCAGTACTTC.

This rearrangement joins TRBV10-3 to TRBJ1-2, with D possibly being TRBD1 (5 bases). Germline assignment: CDR1 ENHRY and CDR2 SYGVKD. The CDR3 extends over 14 amino acids. Deletions cut 2 bases from V and 4 bases from J, with 11 bases between. This chain's CDR3 is CAISEGQGRYGYTF. As DNA, the CDR3 is TGTGCCATCAGTGAGGGTCAGGGCCGCTATGGCTACACCTTC.

CDR3 sequence: CASNSEGASYEQYF. DNA of the CDR3: TGTGCCAGCAATTCGGAGGGGGCTAGCTACGAGCAGTACTTC. The V call is TRBV28, the J call TRBJ2-7, with D perhaps TRBD1 (7 bases). CDR3 length: 14 residues. The V gene lost 7 bases and the J gene lost 3 bases, with 16 bases spanning the gap. Germline CDR1 reads MDHEN; CDR2 reads SYDVKM.

A note on this clone: Sequence at one end of the junction differs from germline and may be a read error. V usage is TRBV7-2 and J usage is TRBJ2-7; D may correspond to TRBD1 or TRBD2 (5 bases each). This CDR3 has 12 amino acids. CDR1 is SGHTA and CDR2 is FQGNSA in the germline V gene. CDR3 sequence reads: CASSQNSGTLFF. Here the CDR3 DNA reads TGTGCCAGCAGCCAAAACTCCGGGACCCTCTTCTTC.

The CDR3 nucleotides read TGTGCCTGGGGGGGAGACAGGTACACTGAAGCTTTCTTT. Protein product: CAWGGDRYTEAFF. The gene calls are TRBV30 and TRBJ1-1; possible D gene TRBD1, 6 bases. Trimming removed 5 bases at V and 3 bases at J, with 13 bases between. CDR1 and CDR2 from the germline V gene are GTSNPN and SVGIG (reference sequence). The CDR3 is made up of 13 amino acids.

The J gene is TRBJ2-1, the V gene TRBV5-4, with 11 bases fitting TRBD2. CDR3 length equals 16 residues. Looked up from germline, CDR1 is SGHNT and CDR2 is YYREEE (reference sequence). The J segment lost 9 bases and the V segment lost 5 bases, leaving 13 bases of the junction unmatched. CDR3 sequence (DNA): TGTGCCAGCAGTTCCAAGACTAGCGGGGAGGCAGGTGAGCAGTTCTTC. It yields the protein CASSSKTSGEAGEQFF.

The chain carries TRBV30 and TRBJ2-5; TRBD1 or TRBD2 may be the D gene (5 bases each). Germline V gene lookup returns CDR1 GTSNPN and CDR2 SVGIG (reference sequence). V shed 1 base and J shed 1 base, with 10 bases lying between them. The CDR3 runs 14 residues. CDR3 protein: CAWSEGRVQETQYF. CDR3 nucleotide sequence: TGTGCCTGGAGTGAGGGACGGGTCCAAGAGACCCAGTACTTC.

CDR3 DNA sequence: TGCGCCAGCAGTTCGTCGGGGTCCGCTAATGAAAAACTGTTTTTT. Translation gives CASSSSGSANEKLFF. The chain links TRBV5-1 to TRBJ1-4; D remains unclear. With 5 bases removed from V and 3 bases from J, the gap between germline ends came to 14 bases. CDR1 and CDR2 (germline): SGHRS, YFSETQ. This CDR3 is built from 15 residues.

The gene calls are TRBV9 and TRBJ2-3, with 10 bases lining up with TRBD2. The CDR3 is 15 amino acids. V trimming: 3 bases; J trimming: 2 bases; junction bases outside the gene matches: 3. Germline V gene data show CDR1 as SGDLS and CDR2 as YYNGEE. In DNA form, the CDR3 reads TGTGCCAGCAGCGCAACTAGCGGGGTCACAGATACGCAGTATTTT. The encoded protein is CASSATSGVTDTQYF.

The rearrangement uses TRBV7-2 and TRBJ1-1; D gene uncertain. Trimming took 2 bases from V and 4 from J, leaving 14 bases between them. Germline loops: CDR1 SGHTA, CDR2 FQGNSA. The CDR3 consists of 15 residues. CDR3 nucleotide sequence: TGTGCCAGCAGCTTAAGAGTGGATGGTGGCACTGAAGCTTTCTTT. It codes for CASSLRVDGGTEAFF.

The rearrangement uses TRBV6-5 and TRBJ2-7; D might be TRBD2 (5 bases). The V end was cut by 0 bases, the J end by 3 bases, with 12 bases between. Germline V gene sequence: CDR1 MNHEY, CDR2 SVGAGI. CDR3 length: 15 amino acids. The CDR3 coding sequence is TGTGCCAGCAGTTACTCCGGACTGCTTAACTACGAGCAGTACTTC. The encoded protein is CASSYSGLLNYEQYF.

The J gene is TRBJ1-4, the V gene TRBV4-1; 9 bases match TRBD1. J was trimmed by 8 bases and V by 4 bases; bases with no gene match: 8. Germline V gives CDR1 MGHRA, CDR2 YSYEKL. The CDR3 runs to 15 residues. In DNA, the CDR3 is TGCGCCAGCAGCCTTACCGGGACAGGGAGGGAAAAACTGTTTTTT. Residues: CASSLTGTGREKLFF.

V usage is TRBV29-1 and J usage is TRBJ1-5, with 7 bases lining up with TRBD1. CDR1 is SQVTM and CDR2 is ANQGSEA in the germline V gene. The ends lost 5 bases at V and 0 bases at J; junction bases unmatched: 1. This CDR3 spans 13 amino acids. CDR3 nucleotides: TGCAGCGTTCGACAGGGTAGCAATCAGCCCCAGCATTTT. It specifies CSVRQGSNQPQHF.

The count of this clone is one. The chain recombines TRBV5-1 with TRBJ2-1; 10 nucleotides agree with TRBD2. J gave up 7 bases and V 4 bases, and 8 bases lay outside the gene matches. Germline V gene sequence: CDR1 SGHRS, CDR2 YFSETQ. The CDR3 sequence is 15 residues long. CDR3 in DNA: TGCGCCAGCAGCCTGGTAGCGGGGGGTGAAAATGAGCAGTTCTTC. The encoded protein is CASSLVAGGENEQFF.

This clone is medium-sized in the sample. The V and J genes are TRBV6-1 and TRBJ2-1; D unclear. Germline CDR1 is MNHNS and CDR2 is SASEGT. The CDR3 runs 13 residues. The V and J ends lost 7 bases and 0 bases respectively, with 7 bases between them. The DNA for the CDR3 is TGTGCCAGCATAGAACCCTCCTACAATGAGCAGTTCTTC. Residues: CASIEPSYNEQFF.

The chain uses TRBV29-1 and TRBJ2-2; D gene ambiguous. The CDR3 contains 14 residues. Trimming removed 5 bases at V and 0 bases at J, with 10 bases between. CDR1 and CDR2 from the germline V gene are SQVTM and ANQGSEA. CDR3 protein: CSVSKDANTGELFF. CDR3 nucleotides: TGCAGCGTTAGTAAGGACGCGAACACCGGGGAGCTGTTTTTT.